A selection of T cell receptor beta chains follows, all from one sample in a study of blood T cell repertoires in COVID-19. Assay: immunoSEQ multiplex PCR; the TCRdb copy retains only in-frame clones and omits some. The sample shows some 400,000 clones, 80% to 95% of them seen only once. Sequenced material: PBMCs or T cells enriched from blood (not recorded which). The receptors derive from a woman in her 40s who had been exposed to COVID-19. Each CDR3 is given without its conserved first and last residue. A D gene is named only where the DNA matches it firmly.

ASSRRRQGEVFSPLH,TRBD1,TRBJ1-6,TRBV14
ASSPPPGVGGNTIY,-,TRBJ1-3,TRBV18
AWSVGVGAGEQF,-,TRBJ2-1,TRBV30
SVFVGIGHSRRGTEAF,-,TRBJ1-1,TRBV29-1
ASSLYRASNQPQH,-,TRBJ1-5,TRBV13
ASSRLAGTDTQY,TRBD2,TRBJ2-3,TRBV6-5
ASSPEAVVNEQF,-,TRBJ2-1,TRBV5-1
ASRPGSAPLH,-,TRBJ1-6,TRBV7-9
AWSGAEINYGYT,-,TRBJ1-2,TRBV30
SGRRGGTEAF,-,TRBJ1-1,TRBV29-1
ASSPDRTGLDGYT,TRBD1,TRBJ1-2,TRBV5-4
ASTLGAWGEQY,-,TRBJ2-7,TRBV12-3/TRBV12-4
ASSWGGPATNEKLF,-,TRBJ1-4,TRBV5-1
ASSQYRGITDTQY,TRBD1,TRBJ2-3,TRBV4-3
ASSSPGGRTTEAF,TRBD1,TRBJ1-1,TRBV5-4
AWSRSHLNQPQH,-,TRBJ1-5,TRBV30
ASSLDRTGQGTQY,-,TRBJ2-5,TRBV5-1
ATSAASGGSRTEAF,-,TRBJ1-1,TRBV24-1
ATNTTDCGQVSSGNTIY,TRBD1,TRBJ1-3,TRBV27
ASSSTTGLDEQF,TRBD1,TRBJ2-1,TRBV9
AWDQRRRRGQNTEAF,-,TRBJ1-1,TRBV30
ASIGTANYNSPLH,TRBD1,TRBJ1-6,TRBV19
ASRPLRDRGAINYGYT,TRBD1,TRBJ1-2,TRBV5-1
ASSVSDGWEYEQY,-,TRBJ2-7,TRBV9
ASSSGVGSNQPQH,-,TRBJ1-5,TRBV7-9
ATSEGAYNEQF,-,TRBJ2-1,TRBV24-1
ASSPLLQGIEPQETQY,-,TRBJ2-5,TRBV5-6
ASMDSGVYEQY,-,TRBJ2-7,TRBV5-1
ASSQEDYSNQPQH,-,TRBJ1-5,TRBV4-2
ATSAPTGERNTIY,TRBD1,TRBJ1-3,TRBV24-1
SGGGQGNGYT,TRBD1,TRBJ1-2,TRBV29-1
ASSFREGGFKNIQY,-,TRBJ2-4,TRBV11-3
ASSLGQVRTDTQY,-,TRBJ2-3,TRBV7-9
ASSYPSDEQY,-,TRBJ2-7,TRBV6-2/TRBV6-3
SGTLNTEAF,-,TRBJ1-1,TRBV29-1
ANREGMNTGELF,TRBD2,TRBJ2-2,TRBV10-3
ASSYSRREPRS,-,TRBJ2-7,TRBV6-2/TRBV6-3
ASILAGNTGELF,-,TRBJ2-2,TRBV19
ATSRGVDSSGNTIY,-,TRBJ1-3,TRBV15
ASSLGSGSGHNEQF,-,TRBJ2-1,TRBV5-5
ASSDPRPPGHNEQF,-,TRBJ2-1,TRBV25-1
ASSYLERQF,-,TRBJ2-1,TRBV6-5
ASSVGLAGNTGELF,TRBD2,TRBJ2-2,TRBV9
ASSGDSTGELF,-,TRBJ2-2,TRBV5-4